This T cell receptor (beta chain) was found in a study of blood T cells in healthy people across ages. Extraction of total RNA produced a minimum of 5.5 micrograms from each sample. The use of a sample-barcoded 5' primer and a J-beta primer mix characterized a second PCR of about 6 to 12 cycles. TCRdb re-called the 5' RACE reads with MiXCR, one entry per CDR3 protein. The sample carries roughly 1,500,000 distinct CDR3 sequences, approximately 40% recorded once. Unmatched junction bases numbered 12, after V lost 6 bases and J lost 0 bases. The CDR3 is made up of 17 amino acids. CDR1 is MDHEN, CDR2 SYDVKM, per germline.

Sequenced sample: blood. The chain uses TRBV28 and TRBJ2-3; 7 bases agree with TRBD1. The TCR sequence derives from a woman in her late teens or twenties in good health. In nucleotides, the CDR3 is TGTGCCAGCAGGCGCCTAGTGTACAGGGGTAGCACAGATACGCAGTATTTT. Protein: CASRRLVYRGSTDTQYF.